This entry is about one TCR beta chain. The data belong to a study of blood T cell repertoires in COVID-19. Background on the study: PBMCs, B-cell-depleted T cells, or T cells were the source of the cDNA or gDNA that made up the material.

Authors' analysis steps: Reference gene primer amplification gave nucleated cell count estimates. Libraries were prepared by immunoSEQ multiplex PCR; TCRdb keeps only in-frame clonotypes and omits some of them. V, J and clone size derive from that table, while D and trimming were established from the DNA sequence. The sample has 200,000 to 250,000 clones, approximately 78% seen once; the top ten hold approximately 5%. Followed longitudinally, the Seattle patients had been enrolled during active infection. This CDR3 is 13 amino acids long. The junction had 4 bases not matched to a gene; V was cut back by 5 bases and J by 7 bases. Germline CDR1 MNHNY, CDR2 SVGAGI (reference sequence).

Sample: peripheral blood. The TCR originated in a woman between 65 and 79 years old with COVID-19, enrolled during active disease. This rearrangement joins TRBV6-6 to TRBJ1-5; 8 bases line up with TRBD1. In DNA, the CDR3 is TGTGCCAGCAGTCGGGACAGGTTCCAGCCCCAGCATTTT. It codes for CASSRDRFQPQHF.